The clone carrying this T cell receptor beta chain was counted once. Germline values: CDR1 SGHNT, CDR2 YYREEE (reference sequence). The CDR3 spans 12 residues. Trimming removed 0 bases from V and 5 bases from J, with 4 bases in between. TCRdb analysed the 5' RACE reads with MiXCR anew, one entry per CDR3 protein. The data show a few hundred thousand distinct CDR3 sequences, 20% to 25% seen once. This sample is part of a study of T-cell memory formation after mild COVID-19. V usage is TRBV5-4 and J usage is TRBJ2-3; D remains unclear. This sequence was found in an adult woman who had mild COVID-19 (a few samples of this study predate the infection). Cell type and time point are not known. The sequencing sample was made of PBMCs or a T cell subset sorted from them (not recorded which). DNA for the CDR3: TGTGCCAGCAGCTTGGTAGAAGATACGCAGTATTTT. It codes for CASSLVEDTQYF.